In its sample, the clone carrying this T cell receptor (beta chain) was seen many times. The data are from a study of identical twins. Each CDR3 protein gets one entry after TCRdb re-called the 5' RACE reads with MiXCR. The sample records approximately 240,000 distinct CDR3 sequences, more than 12% being singletons. The CDR3 totals 13 residues. CDR1 is DFQATT, CDR2 SNEGSKA, per germline (reference sequence). V lost 7 bases, J lost 5 bases, and 17 bases lay in between. The sample consisted of memory (CD45RO+) T cells sorted from blood. The chain is built from TRBV20-1 and TRBJ2-5; maybe TRBD2 (5 bases). This receptor was identified in a woman aged 18-29 years in good health. CDR3 loop: CSVRLGDRETQYF. The CDR3 coding sequence is TGCAGTGTGAGATTGGGAGATCGGGAGACCCAGTACTTC.